This T cell receptor beta chain was documented in a study of T cell responses to AZD1222 COVID-19 vaccine. General study findings and limits: Mapped onto spike, vaccine-associated CD4 TCRs spanned it and were dominant at 160-218 and 743-854. Of the AZD1222 recipients, only 5 to 7 were seropositive at baseline.

Produced via immunoSEQ multiplex PCR; TCRdb's table is partial and in-frame only. The sample lists about 110,000 clones, 85% to 90% occurring once. This CDR3 spans 13 amino acids. Trimming removed 4 bases from V and 7 bases from J, with 10 bases in between. Germline-derived CDR1 and CDR2 are LNHDA and SQIVND (reference sequence). A note on this clone: What it binds is not known.

The sample in question was peripheral blood, obtained on day 0 of AZD1222 vaccination. This clonotype originated in an adult in good health. V and J are TRBV19 and TRBJ1-4; a possible D gene is TRBD1 (5 bases). The CDR3 protein is CASSTTGPEKLFF. CDR3 DNA: TGTGCCAGTAGTACTACAGGACCTGAAAAACTGTTTTTT.